This TCR beta chain was sequenced in a study of blood T cell repertoires in COVID-19. Study-level information: The United States, Italy and Spain supplied acute and convalescent COVID-19 samples.

Germline lookup yields CDR1 PRHDT and CDR2 FYEKMQ (reference sequence). The V end was cut by 5 bases, the J end by 1 base, with 11 bases between. The CDR3 consists of 14 residues. Per the original methods: Amplification from reference gene primers served as the basis for estimated nucleated cell counts. TCRdb's copy holds only in-frame clones and misses some; the assay was immunoSEQ multiplex PCR. Clone size and the V and J calls come from that table; the DNA yielded D and trimming. The table includes about 250,000 clones, 65% to 85% detected once. The sample consisted of peripheral blood. This chain links TRBV13 with TRBJ1-1; D not certain. The sequence was obtained from a man aged 35 to 55 with active or convalescent COVID-19. The CDR3 DNA reads as TGTGCCAGCAGCCCGTTCAACGGGAACACTGAAGCTTTCTTT. It yields the protein CASSPFNGNTEAFF.